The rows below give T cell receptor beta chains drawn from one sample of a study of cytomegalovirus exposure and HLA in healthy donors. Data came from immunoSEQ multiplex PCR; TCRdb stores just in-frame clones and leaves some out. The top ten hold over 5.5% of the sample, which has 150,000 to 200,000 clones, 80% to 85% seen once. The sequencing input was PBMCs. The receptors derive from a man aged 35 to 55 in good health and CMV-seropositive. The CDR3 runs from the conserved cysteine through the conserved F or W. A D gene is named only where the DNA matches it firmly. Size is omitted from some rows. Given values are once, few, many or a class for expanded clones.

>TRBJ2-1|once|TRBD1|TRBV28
TGTGCCAGCAGTCCGGGGGACAGGGGATCAAATGAGCAGTTCTTC
CASSPGDRGSNEQFF
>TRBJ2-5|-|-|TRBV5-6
TGTGCCAGCAGCTTGGCCCAGGGAGAGACCCAGTACTTC
CASSLAQGETQYF
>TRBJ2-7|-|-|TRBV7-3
TGTGCCAGCAGCTTACAGGGGCTAGGGGAGCAGTACTTC
CASSLQGLGEQYF
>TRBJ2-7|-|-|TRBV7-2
TGTGCCAGCAGCGGTAGCTCCTACGAGCAGTACTTC
CASSGSSYEQYF
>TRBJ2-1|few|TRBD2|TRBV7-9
TGTGCCAGCAGCACCAGGACTAGCGGGTACAATGAGCAGTTCTTC
CASSTRTSGYNEQFF
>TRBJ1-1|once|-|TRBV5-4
TGTGCCAGCAGCGAAATCCCGAGGAACACTGAAGCTTTCTTT
CASSEIPRNTEAFF
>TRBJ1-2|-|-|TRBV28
TGTGCCAGCAGTTTACTGGGGGCCTATGGCTACACCTTC
CASSLLGAYGYTF
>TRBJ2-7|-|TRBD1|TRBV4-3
TGCGCCAGCAGCCCAGACAGGGGTCAATCCTACGGGCAGTACTTC
CASSPDRGQSYGQYF
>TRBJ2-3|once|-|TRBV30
TGTGCCTGGAGTAGCGGCAGGGGGAGGGATACGCAGTATTTT
CAWSSGRGRDTQYF
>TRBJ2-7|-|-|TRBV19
TGTGCCAGTAGTGTCCAGGTTACCAGCTCCTACGAGCAGTACTTC
CASSVQVTSSYEQYF
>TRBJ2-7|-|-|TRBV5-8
TGTGCCAGCAGCTTCCGACAGGTAGCATCCTACGAGCAGTACTTC
CASSFRQVASYEQYF
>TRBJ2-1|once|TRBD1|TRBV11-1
TGTGCCAGCAGCTTGACAGGGAATGAGCAGTTCTTC
CASSLTGNEQFF
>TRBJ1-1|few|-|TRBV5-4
TGTGCCAGCAGCCCGGGGGGCGCAAACACTGAAGCTTTCTTT
CASSPGGANTEAFF
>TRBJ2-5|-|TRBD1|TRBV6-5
TGTGCCAGCAGTTACGGGACAGACCAAGAGACCCAGTACTTC
CASSYGTDQETQYF
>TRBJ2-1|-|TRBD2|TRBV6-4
TGTGCCAGCAGTGACTCTGGACTAGCGGGGGGCCGGAGTATTAAGCAGTTCTTC
CASSDSGLAGGRSIKQFF
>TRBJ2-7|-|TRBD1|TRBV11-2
TGTGCCAGCAGCTTGGGACAGGTAGGCTACGAGCAGTACTTC
CASSLGQVGYEQYF
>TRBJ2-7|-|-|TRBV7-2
TGTGCCAGCAGCGTAAAGGGGCATTCTGAGCAGTACTTC
CASSVKGHSEQYF
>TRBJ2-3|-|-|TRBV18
TGTGCCAGCCGTCCGACAGAGAAAAATACGCAGTATTTT
CASRPTEKNTQYF
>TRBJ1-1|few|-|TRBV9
TGTGCCAGCAGCGTAGTGCCAGGGGTGAACACTGAAGCTTTCTTT
CASSVVPGVNTEAFF
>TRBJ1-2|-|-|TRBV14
TGTGCCAGCAGCCAGGGGCGACGCGCACGAAGGCTAACCTTC
CASSQGRRARRLTF
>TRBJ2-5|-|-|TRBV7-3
TGTGCCAGCAGCCCTTCGGGACTTGAGACCCAGTACTTC
CASSPSGLETQYF
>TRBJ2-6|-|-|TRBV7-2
TGTGCCAGCAGCTTAGGTGGGGGGACTGGGGCCAACGTCCTGACTTTC
CASSLGGGTGANVLTF
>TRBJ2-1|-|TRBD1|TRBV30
TGTGCCTGGAGTGTACCGACAGGGGGGAATGAGCAGTTCTTC
CAWSVPTGGNEQFF
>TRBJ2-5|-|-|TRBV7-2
TGTGCCAGCAGCCCATCCTATAAGCGGAAGCAAGAGACCCAGTACTTC
CASSPSYKRKQETQYF
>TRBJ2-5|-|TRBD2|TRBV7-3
TGTGCCAGCAGCCCCAGCGGGGGCAACCAAGAGACCCAGTACTTC
CASSPSGGNQETQYF
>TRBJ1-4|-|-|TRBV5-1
TGCGCCAGCAGCCTATTCCCTGCGGTTAATGAAAAACTGTTTTTT
CASSLFPAVNEKLFF
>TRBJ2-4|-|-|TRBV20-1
TGCAGTGGCCGGGTTGCGGACATTCAGTACTTC
CSGRVADIQYF
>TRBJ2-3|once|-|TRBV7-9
TGTGCCAGCAGCTCCCCCGGCCGCGGGGGCGTTGATACGCAGTATTTT
CASSSPGRGGVDTQYF
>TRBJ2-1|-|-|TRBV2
TGTGCCAGTAACCTTGCGATTAAACTGTTCTTC
CASNLAIKLFF
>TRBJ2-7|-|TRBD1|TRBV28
TGTGCCAGCAGTCCGCCGGGACAGGGAGCCTACGAGCAGTACTTC
CASSPPGQGAYEQYF
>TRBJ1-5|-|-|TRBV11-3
TGTGCCAGCACCCTCTCTTTACCCTATAGCAATCAGCCCCAGCATTTT
CASTLSLPYSNQPQHF
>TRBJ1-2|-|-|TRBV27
TGTGCCAGCAGTTTATCGGGCGGGGGGGACTGTGGCTACACCTTC
CASSLSGGGDCGYTF
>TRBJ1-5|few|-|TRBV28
TGTGCCAGCAGTTTATGGGCAGCAGCAGGGCCCCAGCATTTT
CASSLWAAAGPQHF
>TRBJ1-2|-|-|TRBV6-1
TGTGCCAGCAGCCCCATACAAGGAGCGGGTGGCTACACCTTC
CASSPIQGAGGYTF
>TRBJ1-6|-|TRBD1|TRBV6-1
TGTGCCAGCAGTGGGGGGAGGGGACAGGGGATAAGCTCCTATAATTCACCCCTCCACTTT
CASSGGRGQGISSYNSPLHF
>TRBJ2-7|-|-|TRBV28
TGTGCCAGCAGTTCCCACAGGGTGTCCTACGAGCAGTACTTC
CASSSHRVSYEQYF
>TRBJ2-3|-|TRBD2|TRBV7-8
TGTGCCGGCCGGGAGGATAGCACAGATACGCAGTATTTT
CAGREDSTDTQYF
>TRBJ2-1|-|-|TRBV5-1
TGCGCCAGCAGCTTGGAACCTAGCTCCTACAATGAGCAGTTCTTC
CASSLEPSSYNEQFF
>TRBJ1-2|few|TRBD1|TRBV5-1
TGCGCCAGCAGCTTGGCACAGGGGGCTATTAACTATGGCTACACCTTC
CASSLAQGAINYGYTF
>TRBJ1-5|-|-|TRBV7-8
TGTGCCAGCAGCTCGGACAGCCCTGATCAGCCCCAGCATTTT
CASSSDSPDQPQHF
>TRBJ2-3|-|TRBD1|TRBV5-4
TGTGCCAGCAGCTTCCAGGGGGCTAGCACAGATACGCAGTATTTT
CASSFQGASTDTQYF
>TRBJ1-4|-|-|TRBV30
TGTGCCTGGAGAGGACAGCGAGCCATAAATAATAAACGTGAAAAACTGTTTTTT
CAWRGQRAINNKREKLFF
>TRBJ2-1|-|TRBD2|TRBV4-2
TGTGCCAGCAGCCAAGTTTGCGGGGGGGCCGGAGAGGTTGAGCAGTTCTTC
CASSQVCGGAGEVEQFF
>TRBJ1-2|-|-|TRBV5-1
TGCGCCAGCAGCTTGGACAGCGGTAACTATGGCTACACCTTC
CASSLDSGNYGYTF
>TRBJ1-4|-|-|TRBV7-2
TGTGCCAGCAGCGTCCAGGGGCAACGGGATGAAAAACTGTTTTTT
CASSVQGQRDEKLFF
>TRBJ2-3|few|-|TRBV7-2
TGTGCCAGCAGCTTAGTAATGGCCTCAGATACGCAGTATTTT
CASSLVMASDTQYF
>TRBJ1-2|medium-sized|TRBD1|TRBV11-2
TGTGCCAGCAGCGTAGGGACAGGGAGTGGCTACACCTTC
CASSVGTGSGYTF
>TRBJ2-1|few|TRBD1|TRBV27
TGTGCCAGCAGTGGGCGGGACAGGGAGGATGAGCAGTTCTTC
CASSGRDREDEQFF
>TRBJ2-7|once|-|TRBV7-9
TGTTCCAGCAGCAGATCCGGAACAGGCTTTTTCCACGAGCAGTACTTC
CSSSRSGTGFFHEQYF
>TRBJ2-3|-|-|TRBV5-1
TGCGCCAGCAGCTTGGCAGGGGCCACAGATACGCAGTATTTT
CASSLAGATDTQYF
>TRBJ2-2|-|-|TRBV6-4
TGTGCCAGCAGTGCCAACAGGGAAACCGGGGAGCTGTTTTTT
CASSANRETGELFF
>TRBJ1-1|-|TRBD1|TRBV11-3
TGTGCCAGCAGCTTAGAGGGACAGGCGCACACTGAAGCTTTCTTT
CASSLEGQAHTEAFF
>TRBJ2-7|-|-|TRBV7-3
TGTGCCAGCAGCCCCTCCCACGAGCAGTACTTC
CASSPSHEQYF
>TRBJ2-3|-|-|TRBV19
TGTGCCAGTAGCCATGGGACAACCGAAACAGATACGCAGTATTTT
CASSHGTTETDTQYF
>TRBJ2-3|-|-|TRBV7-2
TGTGCCAGCAGCCCCCGTGAGCCGCCCAGCACAGATACGCAGTATTTT
CASSPREPPSTDTQYF
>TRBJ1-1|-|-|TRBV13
TGTGCCAGCAGCTTAGGGGGGCTCGGACAGTGGTCGAACACTGAAGCTTTCTTT
CASSLGGLGQWSNTEAFF
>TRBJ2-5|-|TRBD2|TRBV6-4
TGTGCCAGCAAAGGTAGCGGGGGGGCGGAAGAGACCCAGTACTTC
CASKGSGGAEETQYF
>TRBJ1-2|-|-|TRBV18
TGTGCCAGCTCACCCCTTAACTATGGCTACACCTTC
CASSPLNYGYTF